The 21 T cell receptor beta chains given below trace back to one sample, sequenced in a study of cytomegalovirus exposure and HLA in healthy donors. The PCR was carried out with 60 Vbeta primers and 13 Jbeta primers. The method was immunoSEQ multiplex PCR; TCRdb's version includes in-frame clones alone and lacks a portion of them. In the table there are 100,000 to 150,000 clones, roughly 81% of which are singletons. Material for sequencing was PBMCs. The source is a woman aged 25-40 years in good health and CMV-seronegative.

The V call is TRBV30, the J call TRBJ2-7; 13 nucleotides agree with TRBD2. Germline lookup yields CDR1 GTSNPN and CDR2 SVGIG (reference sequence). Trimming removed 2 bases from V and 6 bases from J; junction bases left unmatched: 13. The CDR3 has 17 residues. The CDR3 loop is CAWSPTSGRAVSFEQYF. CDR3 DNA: TGTGCCTGGAGTCCCACTAGCGGGAGGGCAGTTAGTTTCGAGCAGTACTTC.

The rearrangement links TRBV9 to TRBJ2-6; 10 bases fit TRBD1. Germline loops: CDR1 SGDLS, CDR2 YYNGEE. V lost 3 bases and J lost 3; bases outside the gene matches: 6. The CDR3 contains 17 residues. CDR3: CASSAGTGVFGANVLTF. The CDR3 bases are TGTGCCAGCAGCGCCGGGACAGGGGTTTTTGGGGCCAACGTCCTGACTTTC.

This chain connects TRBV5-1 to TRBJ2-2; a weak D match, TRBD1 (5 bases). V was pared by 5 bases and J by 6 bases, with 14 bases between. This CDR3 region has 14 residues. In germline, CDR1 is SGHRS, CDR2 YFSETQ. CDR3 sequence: CASRQVVWAGELFF. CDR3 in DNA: TGCGCCAGCAGACAGGTGGTCTGGGCCGGGGAGCTGTTTTTT. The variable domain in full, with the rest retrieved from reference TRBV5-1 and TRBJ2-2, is KAGVTQTPRYLIKTRGQQVTLSCSPISGHRSVSWYQQTPGQGLQFLFEYFSETQRNKGNFPGRFSGRQFSNSRSEMNVSTLELGDSALYLCASRQVVWAGELFFGEGSRLTVL.

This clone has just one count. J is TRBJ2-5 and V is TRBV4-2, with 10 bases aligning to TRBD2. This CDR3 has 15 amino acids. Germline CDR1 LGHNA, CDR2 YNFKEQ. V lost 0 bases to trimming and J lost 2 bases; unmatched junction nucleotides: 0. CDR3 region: CASSQDSGGQETQYF. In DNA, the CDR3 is TGTGCCAGCAGCCAAGATAGCGGGGGGCAAGAGACCCAGTACTTC.

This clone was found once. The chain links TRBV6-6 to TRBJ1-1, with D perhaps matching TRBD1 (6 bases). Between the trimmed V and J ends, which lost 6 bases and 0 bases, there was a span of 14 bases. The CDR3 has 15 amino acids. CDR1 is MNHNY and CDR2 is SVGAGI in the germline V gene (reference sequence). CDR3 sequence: CASSRGGGMNTEAFF. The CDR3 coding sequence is TGTGCCAGCAGCCGAGGGGGGGGAATGAACACTGAAGCTTTCTTT.

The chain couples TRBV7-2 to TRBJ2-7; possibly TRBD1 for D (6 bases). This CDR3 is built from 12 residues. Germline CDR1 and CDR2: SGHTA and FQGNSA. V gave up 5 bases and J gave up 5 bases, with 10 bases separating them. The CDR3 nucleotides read TGTGCCAGCAGCCCACAGGGAGACGAGCAGTACTTC. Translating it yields CASSPQGDEQYF.

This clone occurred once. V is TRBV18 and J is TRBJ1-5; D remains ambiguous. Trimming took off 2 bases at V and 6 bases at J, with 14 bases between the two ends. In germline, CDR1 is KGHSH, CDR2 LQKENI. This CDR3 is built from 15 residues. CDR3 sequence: CASSPGLQSTQPQHF. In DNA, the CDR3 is TGTGCCAGCTCACCAGGGCTACAATCCACTCAGCCCCAGCATTTT.

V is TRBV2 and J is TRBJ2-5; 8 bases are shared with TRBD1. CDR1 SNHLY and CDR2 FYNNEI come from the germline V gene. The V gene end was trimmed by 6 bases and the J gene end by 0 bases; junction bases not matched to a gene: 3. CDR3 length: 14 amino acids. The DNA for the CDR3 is TGTGCCAGCAGGAGGGACAGGAACCAAGAGACCCAGTACTTC. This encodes CASRRDRNQETQYF.

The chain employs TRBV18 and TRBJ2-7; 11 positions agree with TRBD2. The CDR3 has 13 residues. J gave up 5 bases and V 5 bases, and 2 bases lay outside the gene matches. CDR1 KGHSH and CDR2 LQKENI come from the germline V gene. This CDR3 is CASSTGLADEQYF. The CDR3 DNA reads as TGTGCCAGCTCAACGGGACTAGCGGACGAGCAGTACTTC.

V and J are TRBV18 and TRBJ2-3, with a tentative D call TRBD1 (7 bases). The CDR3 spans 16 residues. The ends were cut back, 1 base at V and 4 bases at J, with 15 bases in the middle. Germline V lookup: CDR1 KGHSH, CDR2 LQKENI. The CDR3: CASSPRSGGISDTQYF. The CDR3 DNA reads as TGTGCCAGCTCACCACGGTCAGGGGGGATCTCAGATACGCAGTATTTT.

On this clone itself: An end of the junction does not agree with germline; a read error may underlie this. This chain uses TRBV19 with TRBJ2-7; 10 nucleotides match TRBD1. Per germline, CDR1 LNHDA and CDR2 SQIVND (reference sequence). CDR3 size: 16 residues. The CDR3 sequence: CASSLEAGQGSYEQYF. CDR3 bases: TGTGCCAGTAGTCTAGAGGCGGGACAGGGGTCCTACGAGCAGTACTTC.

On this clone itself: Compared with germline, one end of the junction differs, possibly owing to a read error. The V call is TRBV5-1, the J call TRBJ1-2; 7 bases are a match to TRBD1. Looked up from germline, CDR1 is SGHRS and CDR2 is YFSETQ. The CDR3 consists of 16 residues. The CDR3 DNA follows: TGCGCCAGTAGCTTGGGGTCGGGGACAGAGGGCTATGGCTACACCTTC. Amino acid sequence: CASSLGSGTEGYGYTF.

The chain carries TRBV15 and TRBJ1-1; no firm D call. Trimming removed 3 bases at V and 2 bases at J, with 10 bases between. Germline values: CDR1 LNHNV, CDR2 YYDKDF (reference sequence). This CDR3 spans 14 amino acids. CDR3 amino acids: CATSSQRVNTEAFF. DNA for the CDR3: TGTGCCACCAGCAGTCAACGGGTCAACACTGAAGCTTTCTTT.

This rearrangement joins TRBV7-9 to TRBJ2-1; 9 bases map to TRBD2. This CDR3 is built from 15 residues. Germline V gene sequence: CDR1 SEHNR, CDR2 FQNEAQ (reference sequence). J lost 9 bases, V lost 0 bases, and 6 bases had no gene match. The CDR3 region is CASSLARGGAGEQFF. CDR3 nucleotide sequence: TGTGCCAGCAGCTTAGCGCGCGGGGGGGCCGGTGAGCAGTTCTTC.

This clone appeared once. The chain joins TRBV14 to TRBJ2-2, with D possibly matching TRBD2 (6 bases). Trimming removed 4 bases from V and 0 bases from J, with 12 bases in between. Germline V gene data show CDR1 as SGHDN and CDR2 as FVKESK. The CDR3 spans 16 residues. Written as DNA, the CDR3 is TGTGCCAGCAGCCGCCTGGCGGGGACGAACACCGGGGAGCTGTTTTTT. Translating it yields CASSRLAGTNTGELFF.

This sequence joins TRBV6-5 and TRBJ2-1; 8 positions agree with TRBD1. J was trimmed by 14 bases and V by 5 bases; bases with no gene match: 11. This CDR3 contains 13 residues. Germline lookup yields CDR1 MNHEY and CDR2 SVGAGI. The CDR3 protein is CASSPRTGKGKFF. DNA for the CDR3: TGTGCCAGCAGTCCTAGGACAGGGAAAGGCAAGTTCTTC.

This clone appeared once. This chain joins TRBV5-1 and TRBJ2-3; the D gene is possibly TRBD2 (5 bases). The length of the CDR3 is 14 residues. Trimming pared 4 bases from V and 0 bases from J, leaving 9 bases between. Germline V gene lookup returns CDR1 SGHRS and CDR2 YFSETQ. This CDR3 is CASSAGSSTDTQYF. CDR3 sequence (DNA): TGCGCCAGCAGCGCGGGTAGTAGCACAGATACGCAGTATTTT.

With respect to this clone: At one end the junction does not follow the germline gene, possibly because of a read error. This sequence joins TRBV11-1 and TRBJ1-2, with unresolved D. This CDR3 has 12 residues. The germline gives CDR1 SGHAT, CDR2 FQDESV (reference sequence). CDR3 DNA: TGTGCCAGCAGCTCGATAGACTACGGCTACACCTTC. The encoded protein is CASSSIDYGYTF.

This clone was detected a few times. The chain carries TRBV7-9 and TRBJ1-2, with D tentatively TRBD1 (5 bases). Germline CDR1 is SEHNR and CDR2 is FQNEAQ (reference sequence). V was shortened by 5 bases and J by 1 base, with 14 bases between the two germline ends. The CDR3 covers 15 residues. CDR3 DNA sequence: TGTGCCAGCAGCCTAGAATCAGGGCATAACTATGGCTACACCTTC. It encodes CASSLESGHNYGYTF.

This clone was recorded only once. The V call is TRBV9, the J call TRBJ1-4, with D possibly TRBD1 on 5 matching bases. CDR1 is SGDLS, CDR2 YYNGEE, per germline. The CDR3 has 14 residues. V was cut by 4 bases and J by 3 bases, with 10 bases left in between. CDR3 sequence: CASSSGQSNEKLFF. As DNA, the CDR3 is TGTGCCAGCAGCTCAGGGCAGTCTAATGAAAAACTGTTTTTT.

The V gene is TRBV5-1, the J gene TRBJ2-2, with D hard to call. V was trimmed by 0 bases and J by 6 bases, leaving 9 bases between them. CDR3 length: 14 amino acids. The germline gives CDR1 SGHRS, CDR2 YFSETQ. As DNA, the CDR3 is TGCGCCAGCAGCTTGGCCTTGGGCGCCGGGGAGCTGTTTTTT. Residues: CASSLALGAGELFF.